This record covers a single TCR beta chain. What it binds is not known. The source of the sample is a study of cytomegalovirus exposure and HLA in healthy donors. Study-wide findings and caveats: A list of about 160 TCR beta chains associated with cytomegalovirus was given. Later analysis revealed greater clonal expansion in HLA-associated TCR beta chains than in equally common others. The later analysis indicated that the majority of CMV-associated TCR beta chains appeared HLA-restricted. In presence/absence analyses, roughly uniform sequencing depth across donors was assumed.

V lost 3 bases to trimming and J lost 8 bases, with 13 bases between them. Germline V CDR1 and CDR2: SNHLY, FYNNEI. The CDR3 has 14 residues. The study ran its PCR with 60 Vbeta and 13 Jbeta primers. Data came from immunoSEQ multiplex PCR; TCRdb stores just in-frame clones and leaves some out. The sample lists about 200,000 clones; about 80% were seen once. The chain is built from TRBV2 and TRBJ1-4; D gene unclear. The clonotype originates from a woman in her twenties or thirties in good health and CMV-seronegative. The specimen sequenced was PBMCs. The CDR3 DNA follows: TGTGCCAGCAGTGAGGAGGGCCACGGGGAAAAACTGTTTTTT. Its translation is CASSEEGHGEKLFF.